What follows describes a single TCR beta chain. A read error may account for a junction end that differs from germline. The data originate from a study of molecular identifiers for immune sequencing clone quantification. MiXCR, run by TCRdb on the PCR reads, gives a single entry per CDR3 protein. The profile shows about 640,000 distinct CDR3 sequences, around 20% of them singletons. CDR1 is LGHNA, CDR2 YSLEER, per germline. CDR3 length: 13 residues. The source material was naive CD8+ T cells from blood, with Jurkat cell RNA spiked in. Subset defined: FACS-sorted CD8+CD4-CCR7+CD45RA+ naive T cells. The receptor comes from a human donor in good health. Some libraries in this study had Jurkat cell RNA spiked in. The chain recombines TRBV4-3 with TRBJ2-1; 10 positions agree with TRBD1. The CDR3 reads CASSLGQGYEQSF. The CDR3 region has the DNA TGCGCCAGCAGCCTGGGACAGGGGTATGAGCAGTCCTTC.